These 15 T cell receptor beta chains came from one sample sequenced in a study of radiation and T cells in renal cell carcinoma. Data came from immunoSEQ multiplex PCR; TCRdb stores just in-frame clones and leaves some out. The data hold approximately 61,000 clones, with around 76% observed a single time. The time point is: blood 2 weeks post-SBRT. Indicated treatment: 15 Gy SBRT to primary tumor, nephrectomy 4 weeks later. Sequenced material: blood, taken from a patient whose treatment included radiotherapy and nephrectomy. These receptors all stem from a man aged 60 to 69 with renal cell carcinoma.

This chain connects TRBV4-1 to TRBJ2-2; 11 positions match TRBD2. The length of the CDR3 is 15 residues. V was clipped by 4 bases and J by 5 bases; unmatched bases: 3. Germline V gene lookup returns CDR1 MGHRA and CDR2 YSYEKL. The CDR3 DNA sequence: TGCGCCAGCAGCCCTAGCGGGAGGTTTACCGGGGAGCTGTTTTTT. It codes for CASSPSGRFTGELFF.

V gene TRBV6-5 combines with J gene TRBJ1-6, with D possibly being TRBD1 (6 bases). This CDR3 has 15 amino acids. V lost 6 bases to trimming and J lost 5 bases, with 14 bases between them. Germline V CDR1 and CDR2: MNHEY, SVGAGI. CDR3 sequence: CASRIRTVNNSPLHF. CDR3 nucleotide sequence: TGTGCCAGCAGAATTCGGACAGTGAATAATTCACCCCTCCACTTT.

J is TRBJ1-1 and V is TRBV6-5; TRBD1 is a possible D gene (5 bases). The CDR3 runs 15 residues. Trimming removed 0 bases at V and 4 bases at J, with 12 bases between. Germline values: CDR1 MNHEY, CDR2 SVGAGI. CDR3 in DNA: TGTGCCAGCAGTTACTCGATCCCGGGACGCACTGAAGCTTTCTTT. Its translation is CASSYSIPGRTEAFF.

This clone occurred a few times. The V gene is TRBV6-1, the J gene TRBJ2-1, with 10 bases fitting TRBD1. The CDR3 extends over 15 amino acids. Germline V gene lookup returns CDR1 MNHNS and CDR2 SASEGT. The junction had 5 bases not matched to a gene; V was cut back by 7 bases and J by 2 bases. The CDR3 reads CASNPDRGTYNEQFF. CDR3 in DNA: TGTGCCAGCAATCCGGACAGGGGGACCTACAATGAGCAGTTCTTC.

This rearrangement joins TRBV25-1 to TRBJ2-3; perhaps TRBD1 as D (6 bases). This CDR3 region has 14 residues. V was trimmed by 8 bases and J by 5 bases, leaving 17 bases between them. Germline values: CDR1 MGHDK, CDR2 SYGVNS. CDR3 loop: CASGDRYGEDTQYF. DNA for the CDR3: TGTGCCAGCGGAGACAGGTACGGAGAAGATACGCAGTATTTT.

The genes are TRBV5-1 and TRBJ1-1, with D perhaps matching TRBD1 (5 bases). This CDR3 comprises 14 residues. Germline CDR1 and CDR2: SGHRS and YFSETQ. Deletions cut 0 bases from V and 1 base from J, with 7 bases between. Here the CDR3 reads CASSLGTSNTEAFF. The CDR3 nucleotides read TGCGCCAGCAGCTTGGGGACATCGAACACTGAAGCTTTCTTT.

This chain uses TRBV5-4 with TRBJ1-4; perhaps TRBD1 as D (5 bases). Per germline, CDR1 SGHNT and CDR2 YYREEE (reference sequence). V was shortened by 1 base and J by 6 bases, with 13 bases between the two germline ends. The CDR3 consists of 15 residues. The CDR3 DNA follows: TGTGCCAGCAGCTTGCAGGGCCACGGGGATGAAAAACTGTTTTTT. It yields the protein CASSLQGHGDEKLFF.

The CDR3 sequence is CASSRDLETQYF. In DNA, the CDR3 is TGTGCCAGCAGCAGGGACTTGGAGACCCAGTACTTC. The J gene is TRBJ2-5, the V gene TRBV5-5; D may be TRBD2 (6 bases). Trimming removed 4 bases at V and 5 bases at J, with 9 bases between. Germline assignment: CDR1 SGHKS and CDR2 YYEKEE (reference sequence). CDR3 length: 12 amino acids. Combining the CDR3 with reference TRBV5-5 and TRBJ2-5 gives the whole variable domain DAGVTQSPTHLIKTRGQQVTLRCSPISGHKSVSWYQQVLGQGPQFIFQYYEKEERGRGNFPDRFSARQFPNYSSELNVNALLLGDSALYLCASSRDLETQYFGPGTRLLVL.

The V gene is TRBV5-6, the J gene TRBJ1-5, with a tentative D call TRBD1 (6 bases). Germline V lookup: CDR1 SGHDT, CDR2 YYEEEE. This CDR3 region has 14 residues. Trimming left V 0 bases short and J 4 bases short, with 8 bases between. In DNA, the CDR3 is TGTGCCAGCAGCTTGGCCCAGGGGAATCAGCCCCAGCATTTT. This codes for CASSLAQGNQPQHF.

This chain links TRBV6-1 with TRBJ1-2; D is possibly TRBD1 (5 bases). CDR1 is MNHNS and CDR2 is SASEGT in the germline V gene. The V end was cut by 0 bases, the J end by 4 bases, with 12 bases between. This CDR3 has 15 residues. The CDR3 spells CASSEALRGGYGYTF. The CDR3 DNA follows: TGTGCCAGCAGTGAAGCCCTCCGGGGCGGCTATGGCTACACCTTC.

The J gene is TRBJ2-6, the V gene TRBV14; D remains ambiguous. CDR1 is SGHDN and CDR2 is FVKESK in the germline V gene. V lost 3 bases and J 4 bases, leaving 7 bases between the germline ends. The CDR3 runs to 14 residues. This CDR3 is CASSQGSGANVLTF. The CDR3 DNA reads as TGTGCCAGCAGCCAGGGTTCCGGGGCCAACGTCCTGACTTTC.

V gene TRBV2 combines with J gene TRBJ1-2; D gene unclear. Germline V gives CDR1 SNHLY, CDR2 FYNNEI. Trimming left V 3 bases short and J 0 bases short, with 11 bases between. CDR3 size: 15 residues. The chain's CDR3 is CASSETGRTNYGYTF. CDR3 DNA: TGTGCCAGCAGTGAGACTGGACGGACTAACTATGGCTACACCTTC.

V is TRBV7-6 and J is TRBJ2-1; D perhaps matches TRBD2 (5 bases). V was clipped by 2 bases and J by 6 bases, with 11 bases between them. CDR3 size: 14 residues. The V gene's germline CDR1 is SGHVS and CDR2 FNYEAQ. The CDR3 here is CASSLPLVSNEQFF. The DNA for the CDR3 is TGTGCCAGCAGCTTACCACTAGTTAGCAATGAGCAGTTCTTC.

The chain carries TRBV5-5 and TRBJ1-3; D gene ambiguous. The CDR3 extends over 15 amino acids. Germline V gives CDR1 SGHKS, CDR2 YYEKEE (reference sequence). Trimming shortened V by 0 bases and J by 0 bases, and 7 bases separated the two germline ends. DNA for the CDR3: TGTGCCAGCAGCTTGGTCGCCAGCTCTGGAAACACCATATATTTT. Protein: CASSLVASSGNTIYF. Full variable domain (remainder filled in from reference TRBV5-5 and TRBJ1-3): DAGVTQSPTHLIKTRGQQVTLRCSPISGHKSVSWYQQVLGQGPQFIFQYYEKEERGRGNFPDRFSARQFPNYSSELNVNALLLGDSALYLCASSLVASSGNTIYFGEGSWLTVV.

This chain links TRBV4-1 with TRBJ2-7, with D perhaps TRBD1 or TRBD2 (5 bases each). CDR1 and CDR2 from the germline V gene are MGHRA and YSYEKL. The CDR3 is 15 residues long. V lost 0 bases and J lost 2, with 11 bases in between. CDR3: CASSQDGGAPYEQYV. The CDR3 DNA is TGCGCCAGCAGCCAAGATGGGGGAGCCCCCTACGAGCAGTACGTC.